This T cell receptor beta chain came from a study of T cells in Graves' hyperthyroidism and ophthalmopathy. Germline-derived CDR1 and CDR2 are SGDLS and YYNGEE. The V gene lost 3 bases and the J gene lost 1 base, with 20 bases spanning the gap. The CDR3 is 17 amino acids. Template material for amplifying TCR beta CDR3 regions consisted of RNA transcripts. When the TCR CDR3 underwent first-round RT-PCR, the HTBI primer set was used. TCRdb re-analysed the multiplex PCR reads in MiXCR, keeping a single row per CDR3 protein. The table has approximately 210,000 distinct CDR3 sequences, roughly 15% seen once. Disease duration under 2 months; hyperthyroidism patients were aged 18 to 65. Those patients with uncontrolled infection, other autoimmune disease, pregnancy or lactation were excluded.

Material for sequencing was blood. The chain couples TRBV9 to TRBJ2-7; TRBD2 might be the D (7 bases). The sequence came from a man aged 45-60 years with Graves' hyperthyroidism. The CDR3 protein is CASSEGGGAGGSYEQYF. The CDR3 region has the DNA TGTGCCAGCAGCGAGGGAGGGGGGGCAGGCGGGTCCTACGAGCAGTACTTC. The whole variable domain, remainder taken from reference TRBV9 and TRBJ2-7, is DSGVTQTPKHLITATGQRVTLRCSPRSGDLSVYWYQQSLDQGLQFLIQYYNGEERAKGNILERFSAQQFPDLHSELNLSSLELGDSALYFCASSEGGGAGGSYEQYFGPGTRLTVT.